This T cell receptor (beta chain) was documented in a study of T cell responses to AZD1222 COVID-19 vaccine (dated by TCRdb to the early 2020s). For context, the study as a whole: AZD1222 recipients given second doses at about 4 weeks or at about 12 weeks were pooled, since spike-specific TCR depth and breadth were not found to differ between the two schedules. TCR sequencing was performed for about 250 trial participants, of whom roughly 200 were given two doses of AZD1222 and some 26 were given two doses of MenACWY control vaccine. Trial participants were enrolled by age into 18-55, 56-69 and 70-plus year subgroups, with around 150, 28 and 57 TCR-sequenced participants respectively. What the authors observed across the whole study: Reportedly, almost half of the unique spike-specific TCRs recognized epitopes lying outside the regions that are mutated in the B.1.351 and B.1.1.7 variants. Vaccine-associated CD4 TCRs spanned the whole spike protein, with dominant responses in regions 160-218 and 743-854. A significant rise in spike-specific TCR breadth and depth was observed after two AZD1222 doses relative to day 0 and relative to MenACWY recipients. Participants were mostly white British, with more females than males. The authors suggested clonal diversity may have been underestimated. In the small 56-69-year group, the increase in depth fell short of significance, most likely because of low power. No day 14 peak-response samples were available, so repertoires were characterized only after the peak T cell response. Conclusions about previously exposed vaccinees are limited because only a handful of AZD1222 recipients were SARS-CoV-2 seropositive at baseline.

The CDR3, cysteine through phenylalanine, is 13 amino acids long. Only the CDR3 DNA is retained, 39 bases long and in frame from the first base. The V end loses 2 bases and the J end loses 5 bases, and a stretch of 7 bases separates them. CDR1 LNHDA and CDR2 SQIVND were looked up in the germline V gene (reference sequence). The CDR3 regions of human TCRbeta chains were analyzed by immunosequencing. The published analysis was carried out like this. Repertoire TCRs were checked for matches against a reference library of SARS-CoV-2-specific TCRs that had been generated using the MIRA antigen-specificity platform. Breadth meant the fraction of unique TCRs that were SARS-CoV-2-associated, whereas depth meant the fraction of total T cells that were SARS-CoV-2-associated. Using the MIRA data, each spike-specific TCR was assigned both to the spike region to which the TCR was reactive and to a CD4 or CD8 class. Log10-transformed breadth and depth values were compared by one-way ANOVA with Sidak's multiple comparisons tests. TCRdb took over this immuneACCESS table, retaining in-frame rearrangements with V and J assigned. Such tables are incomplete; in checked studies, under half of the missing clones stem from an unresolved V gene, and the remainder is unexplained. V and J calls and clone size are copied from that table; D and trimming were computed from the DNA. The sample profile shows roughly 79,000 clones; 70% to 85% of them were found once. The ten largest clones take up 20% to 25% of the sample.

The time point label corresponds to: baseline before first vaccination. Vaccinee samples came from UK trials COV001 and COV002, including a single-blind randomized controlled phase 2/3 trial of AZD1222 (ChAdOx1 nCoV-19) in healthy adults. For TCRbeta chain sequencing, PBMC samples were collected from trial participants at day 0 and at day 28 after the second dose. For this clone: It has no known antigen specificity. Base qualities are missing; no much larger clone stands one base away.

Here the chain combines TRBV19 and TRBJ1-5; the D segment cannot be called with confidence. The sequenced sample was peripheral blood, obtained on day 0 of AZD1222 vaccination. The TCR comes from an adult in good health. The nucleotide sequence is TGTGCCAGTAGTATAATGGTCGATCAGCCCCAGCATTTT. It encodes CASSIMVDQPQHF.